The 31 T cell receptor beta chains below all came from one sample that was sequenced in a study of blood T cell repertoires in COVID-19. Produced via immunoSEQ multiplex PCR; TCRdb's table is partial and in-frame only. This sample has some 180,000 clones, with 88% found just once. Sequences were obtained from peripheral blood. The receptors here all came from a man aged 50 or older who had recovered from COVID-19.

This clone has just one count. This chain joins TRBV13 and TRBJ2-3, with 11 bases matching TRBD2. The CDR3 totals 16 residues. Looked up from germline, CDR1 is PRHDT and CDR2 is FYEKMQ (reference sequence). The V segment lost 5 bases and the J segment 2 bases; nucleotides outside the gene matches: 6. CDR3 sequence: CASSQLAGAATDTQYF. CDR3 sequence (DNA): TGTGCCAGCAGCCAACTAGCGGGGGCCGCCACAGATACGCAGTATTTT.

The chain is built from TRBV3-1 (or the pseudogene TRBV3-2) and TRBJ2-1; 8 bases are a match to TRBD2. This CDR3 contains 14 residues. V lost 8 bases to trimming and J lost 6 bases; unmatched junction nucleotides: 9. Looked up from germline, CDR1 is LGHDT and CDR2 is YNNKEL (reference sequence). The CDR3 protein is CASRIRGGPNEQFF. CDR3 DNA sequence: TGTGCCAGCCGGATACGGGGGGGCCCCAATGAGCAGTTCTTC.

This clone was seen once. The chain has TRBV2 and TRBJ2-3, with 13 bases matching TRBD2. CDR1 SNHLY and CDR2 FYNNEI come from the germline V gene. V trimming: 6 bases; J trimming: 0 bases; junction bases outside the gene matches: 3. The CDR3 is 16 amino acids. In DNA form, the CDR3 reads TGTGCCAGCAGAGGGGGACTAGCGGGGAGCACAGATACGCAGTATTTT. Its protein product is CASRGGLAGSTDTQYF.

The chain carries TRBV7-2 and TRBJ1-6; D may be TRBD1 (5 bases). V was pared by 5 bases and J by 10 bases, with 15 bases between. Looked up from germline, CDR1 is SGHTA and CDR2 is FQGNSA. The length of the CDR3 is 14 residues. CDR3 loop: CASSHDLGGSPLHF. The CDR3 bases are TGTGCCAGCAGCCACGACTTGGGGGGGTCACCCCTCCACTTT.

V usage is TRBV6-1 and J usage is TRBJ1-2, with D possibly TRBD1 on 5 matching bases. CDR3 length: 14 residues. Trimming took off 1 base at V and 4 bases at J, with 10 bases between the two ends. Germline CDR1 MNHNS, CDR2 SASEGT. The CDR3 loop is CASSEGQGVYGYTF. The CDR3 coding sequence is TGTGCCAGCAGTGAAGGGCAGGGCGTCTATGGCTACACCTTC.

The chain couples TRBV29-1 to TRBJ1-5; TRBD1 is a possible D gene (5 bases). V was pared by 4 bases and J by 7 bases, with 11 bases between. The CDR3 is 12 amino acids. Germline V gene data show CDR1 as SQVTM and CDR2 as ANQGSEA. The CDR3 region is CSVGGGRQPQHF. In nucleotides, the CDR3 is TGCAGCGTTGGGGGGGGGAGACAGCCCCAGCATTTT.

The V and J genes are TRBV9 and TRBJ2-3, with 8 positions matching TRBD2. Looked up from germline, CDR1 is SGDLS and CDR2 is YYNGEE. J lost 3 bases, V lost 0 bases, and 3 bases had no gene match. The length of the CDR3 is 15 residues. The CDR3 sequence is CASSVAGGTTDTQYF. DNA for the CDR3: TGTGCCAGCAGCGTAGCGGGAGGGACGACAGATACGCAGTATTTT.

This chain connects TRBV7-9 to TRBJ2-1, with D possibly matching TRBD1 (5 bases). CDR3 size: 17 residues. From germline, CDR1 is SEHNR and CDR2 FQNEAQ (reference sequence). Trimming pared 5 bases from V and 0 bases from J, leaving 17 bases between. The DNA of the CDR3 is TGTGCCAGCAGCGGCGCAGGGCGACACAGCTCCTACAATGAGCAGTTCTTC. It translates to CASSGAGRHSSYNEQFF.

This chain joins TRBV18 and TRBJ1-4; maybe TRBD1 (6 bases). V lost 4 bases, J lost 4 bases, and 10 bases lay in between. From germline, CDR1 is KGHSH and CDR2 LQKENI. This CDR3 spans 14 amino acids. CDR3 in DNA: TGTGCCAGCTCACACAGGGAACTTAATGAAAAACTGTTTTTT. Protein sequence: CASSHRELNEKLFF.

J is TRBJ2-3 and V is TRBV9; 14 bases are a match to TRBD2. The CDR3 spans 17 residues. CDR1 is SGDLS and CDR2 is YYNGEE in the germline V gene. The trim removed 4 bases at V and 2 bases at J, leaving 6 bases unmatched. Here the CDR3 reads CASSPGLAGGSTDTQYF. The CDR3 DNA follows: TGTGCCAGCAGCCCTGGACTAGCGGGAGGTTCCACAGATACGCAGTATTTT. The whole variable domain, filled in from reference TRBV9 and TRBJ2-3, reads DSGVTQTPKHLITATGQRVTLRCSPRSGDLSVYWYQQSLDQGLQFLIQYYNGEERAKGNILERFSAQQFPDLHSELNLSSLELGDSALYFCASSPGLAGGSTDTQYFGPGTRLTVL.

The chain employs TRBV9 and TRBJ2-1, with TRBD2 matching over 10 bases. CDR1 is SGDLS and CDR2 is YYNGEE in the germline V gene. Losses at the gene ends were 0 bases for V and 4 bases for J; bases not matched to a gene: 4. This CDR3 has 16 residues. The CDR3 coding sequence is TGTGCCAGCAGCGTAGGCGCTAGCGGGAGATACAATGAGCAGTTCTTC. It codes for CASSVGASGRYNEQFF.

The V gene is TRBV5-4, the J gene TRBJ2-2, with 11 bases lining up with TRBD2. Trimming took 2 bases from V and 7 from J; bases not matched to a gene: 4. The germline gives CDR1 SGHNT, CDR2 YYREEE (reference sequence). CDR3 length equals 15 residues. This chain's CDR3 is CASSFSGGASGELFF. CDR3 coding DNA: TGTGCCAGCAGCTTTAGCGGGGGGGCCAGCGGGGAGCTGTTTTTT.

The CDR3 DNA reads as TGTGCCAGCAGCCTGGACAGGGGGCTAGGTAGGACGTTCGGACCTGAAGCTTTCTTT. Translation gives CASSLDRGLGRTFGPEAFF. The gene calls are TRBV5-6 and TRBJ1-1; 11 nucleotides agree with TRBD1. The germline gives CDR1 SGHDT, CDR2 YYEEEE. V shed 4 bases and J 6 bases; nucleotides not matched to a gene: 20. The CDR3 covers 19 residues.

The chain combines TRBV19 with TRBJ1-1; 10 bases agree with TRBD1. This CDR3 contains 15 residues. Germline V CDR1 and CDR2: LNHDA, SQIVND (reference sequence). The V and J ends lost 6 bases and 3 bases, in that order; junction bases with no gene match: 7. CDR3 loop: CASRPGTGAHTEAFF. CDR3 bases: TGTGCCAGTAGGCCCGGGACAGGGGCCCACACTGAAGCTTTCTTT.

The chain is built from TRBV5-4 and TRBJ1-3; 9 nucleotides agree with TRBD1. Looked up from germline, CDR1 is SGHNT and CDR2 is YYREEE (reference sequence). The CDR3 extends over 14 amino acids. Losses at the gene ends were 3 bases for V and 2 bases for J; bases not matched to a gene: 0. DNA for the CDR3: TGTGCCAGCAGCTGGGACAGGGCTGGAAACACCATATATTTT. Its protein product is CASSWDRAGNTIYF.

This clone has only a few counts. The CDR3 protein is CASSSLGQGGYQPQHF. DNA of the CDR3: TGTGCCAGCAGTTCCCTAGGACAGGGAGGGTATCAGCCCCAGCATTTT. The chain employs TRBV27 and TRBJ1-5, with 8 bases identical to TRBD1. The CDR3 extends over 16 amino acids. Germline loops: CDR1 MNHEY, CDR2 SMNVEV (reference sequence). With 4 bases clipped from V and 5 bases from J, the junction kept 10 bases outside the gene matches.

The V and J genes are TRBV5-1 and TRBJ2-5, with a possible D match to TRBD2 (6 bases). The CDR3 sequence is 14 residues long. CDR1 SGHRS and CDR2 YFSETQ come from the germline V gene. The ends were cut back, 4 bases at V and 5 bases at J, with 15 bases in the middle. CDR3 in amino acids: CASSPGGSAETQYF. As DNA, the CDR3 is TGCGCCAGCAGCCCTGGGGGGTCTGCGGAGACCCAGTACTTC.

This chain joins TRBV5-1 and TRBJ2-1; perhaps TRBD1 as D (5 bases). Trimming cost V 0 bases and J 0 bases, with 13 bases left between them. The CDR3 length is 17 residues. The germline gives CDR1 SGHRS, CDR2 YFSETQ. CDR3: CASSLGAGPSSYNEQFF. CDR3 coding DNA: TGCGCCAGCAGCTTGGGGGCAGGGCCCAGCTCCTACAATGAGCAGTTCTTC.

This chain links TRBV7-3 with TRBJ2-3; 15 nucleotides line up with TRBD2. V trimming: 1 base; J trimming: 0 bases; junction bases outside the gene matches: 2. Germline CDR1 SGHTA, CDR2 FQGTGA. CDR3 length: 18 amino acids. The CDR3 here is CASSLKGLAGGSTDTQYF. CDR3 DNA: TGTGCCAGCAGCTTAAAGGGACTAGCGGGGGGTAGCACAGATACGCAGTATTTT.

This chain connects TRBV21-1 to TRBJ1-5; the listed D gene, TRBD1, was not tested against the DNA. TRBV21-1 is marked as a pseudogene. The CDR3 sequence is 16 residues long. DNA for the CDR3: TGTGCCAGCAGCAAAGATGAGGGGGATAGCAATCAGCCCCAGCATTTT. Translation gives CASSKDEGDSNQPQHF.

The chain couples TRBV4-1 to TRBJ2-7; 9 nucleotides match TRBD1. The CDR3 loop spans 15 amino acids. Per germline, CDR1 MGHRA and CDR2 YSYEKL. The J segment lost 0 bases and the V segment lost 3 bases, leaving 3 bases of the junction unmatched. As DNA, the CDR3 is TGCGCCAGCAGCCAGGGACAGGGTACCTCCTACGAGCAGTACTTC. It is translated as CASSQGQGTSYEQYF.

This clone was observed once. The chain has TRBV7-9 and TRBJ2-1; 7 bases agree with TRBD1. The CDR3 length is 15 residues. V shed 4 bases, J shed 8 bases, and the junction held 11 bases outside the gene matches. The germline CDR1 and CDR2 sequences are SEHNR and FQNEAQ (reference sequence). The DNA for the CDR3 is TGTGCCAGCAGCTACTCACAGGGGCGCGAGGATGAGCAGTTCTTC. Amino acids: CASSYSQGREDEQFF.

The chain has TRBV12-3 or TRBV12-4 and TRBJ2-3; a possible D gene is TRBD2 (6 bases). Trimming stripped 5 bases from V and 3 bases from J, with 9 bases between. This CDR3 region has 13 residues. CDR3 DNA: TGTGCCAGCAGTACCGGGAGTACAGATACGCAGTATTTT. This encodes CASSTGSTDTQYF.

The genes are TRBV24-1 and TRBJ2-7, with 7 bases lining up with TRBD1. The trim removed 5 bases at V and 0 bases at J, leaving 3 bases unmatched. Looked up from germline, CDR1 is KGHDR and CDR2 is SFDVKD. CDR3 length: 14 residues. CDR3 in amino acids: CATSAWDSSYEQYF. The CDR3 DNA reads as TGTGCCACCAGTGCTTGGGACAGCTCCTACGAGCAGTACTTC.

This chain joins TRBV27 and TRBJ1-1; 7 positions agree with TRBD1. The CDR3 consists of 17 residues. V lost 8 bases to trimming and J lost 0 bases; unmatched junction nucleotides: 15. CDR1 and CDR2 (germline): MNHEY, SMNVEV (reference sequence). The CDR3 here is CASGRETGRAMNTEAFF. The CDR3 DNA reads as TGTGCCAGCGGCCGAGAGACAGGGCGGGCGATGAACACTGAAGCTTTCTTT.

The chain combines TRBV5-6 with TRBJ2-3; 9 positions agree with TRBD1. CDR3 length: 15 amino acids. Trimming removed 6 bases from V and 0 bases from J; junction bases left unmatched: 5. Germline V gives CDR1 SGHDT, CDR2 YYEEEE. DNA for the CDR3: TGTGCCAGCACCGGGGACAGGGAGAGCACAGATACGCAGTATTTT. It is translated as CASTGDRESTDTQYF.

The rearrangement uses TRBV9 and TRBJ2-1; a weak D match, TRBD1 (6 bases). Trimming took off 3 bases at V and 4 bases at J, with 20 bases between the two ends. The CDR3 is 17 residues long. Germline assignment: CDR1 SGDLS and CDR2 YYNGEE. In DNA form, the CDR3 reads TGTGCCAGCAGCGCAGGGGCCTCGGGACGGTTGTACAATGAGCAGTTCTTC. Protein product: CASSAGASGRLYNEQFF.

This clone was counted once. The chain joins TRBV11-2 to TRBJ2-6; unclear D gene. Germline values: CDR1 SGHAT, CDR2 FQNNGV. Between the trimmed V and J ends, which lost 3 bases and 1 base, there was a span of 4 bases. The CDR3 is made up of 14 amino acids. This CDR3 reads CASSFPSGANVLTF. The CDR3 DNA follows: TGTGCCAGCAGCTTCCCTTCTGGGGCCAACGTCCTGACTTTC. Full variable domain (rest looked up from reference TRBV11-2 and TRBJ2-6): EAGVAQSPRYKIIEKRQSVAFWCNPISGHATLYWYQQILGQGPKLLIQFQNNGVVDDSQLPKDRFSAERLKGVDSTLKIQPAKLEDSAVYLCASSFPSGANVLTFGAGSRLTVL.

V is TRBV7-9 and J is TRBJ1-5; no reliable D call. V was pared by 4 bases and J by 3 bases, with 10 bases between. The CDR3 loop spans 14 amino acids. The germline CDR1 and CDR2 sequences are SEHNR and FQNEAQ (reference sequence). DNA for the CDR3: TGTGCCAGCAGCTATGACACCGTCAATCAGCCCCAGCATTTT. Amino acid sequence: CASSYDTVNQPQHF.

V usage is TRBV23-1 and J usage is TRBJ1-5; 11 nucleotides agree with TRBD1. TRBV23-1 is treated as an ORF (open reading frame) with a function not yet certain. With V trimmed by 6 bases and J by 3 bases, 19 bases remained unmatched. This CDR3 spans 20 amino acids. DNA for the CDR3: TGCGCCAGCAGCCCTACTAAGGCCCCGGGACAGGGGGTTGACAATCAGCCCCAGCATTTT. This gives the protein CASSPTKAPGQGVDNQPQHF.

The rearrangement uses TRBV15 and TRBJ2-7; 9 nucleotides match TRBD1. The CDR3 has 14 amino acids. Germline CDR1 LNHNV, CDR2 YYDKDF (reference sequence). Losses at the gene ends were 0 bases for V and 4 bases for J; bases not matched to a gene: 1. CDR3 bases: TGTGCCACCAGCAGAGAACAGGGGGCGTACGAGCAGTACTTC. It yields the protein CATSREQGAYEQYF.